The TCR beta chain under discussion was sequenced for a study of early T cells in non-severe SARS-CoV-2 infection. The wider study: Sequencing used unsorted whole-blood bulk RNA, so chains lack pairing. Overall study findings and caveats: Comparison of clonotypes with VDJdb favored anti-spike CD8 responses while missing private and CD4 specificities.

The CDR3 consists of 17 residues. The J segment lost 0 bases and the V segment lost 6 bases, leaving 10 bases of the junction unmatched. The germline V gene has CDR1 DFQATT and CDR2 SNEGSKA (reference sequence). This clonotype was recorded many times. Its matching antigen is unknown. Attachment of unique molecular identifiers was made to individual cDNA molecules. TCRdb passed the 5' RACE reads through MiXCR, listing each CDR3 protein once. The data show around 52,000 distinct CDR3 sequences, with around 13% seen just once and 2.5% to 3% held by the top ten. This chain joins TRBV20-1 and TRBJ2-1; 11 positions agree with TRBD2. This receptor was obtained from an adult who was a healthcare worker with PCR-confirmed SARS-CoV-2 infection or an uninfected control (not recorded which). What was sequenced was whole blood. CDR3 DNA: TGCAGTGCCACCGGGACTAGCGGATTTTTCTCCTACAATGAGCAGTTCTTC. Translating gives CSATGTSGFFSYNEQFF.